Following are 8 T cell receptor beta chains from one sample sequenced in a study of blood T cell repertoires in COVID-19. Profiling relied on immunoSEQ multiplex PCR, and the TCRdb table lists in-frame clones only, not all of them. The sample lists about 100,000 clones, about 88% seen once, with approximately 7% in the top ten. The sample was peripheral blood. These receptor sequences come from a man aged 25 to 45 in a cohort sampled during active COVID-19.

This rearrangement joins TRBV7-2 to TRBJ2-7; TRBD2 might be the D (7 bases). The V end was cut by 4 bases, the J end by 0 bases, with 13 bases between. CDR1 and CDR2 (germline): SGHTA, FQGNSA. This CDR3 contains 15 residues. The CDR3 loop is CASSSGGGVSYEQYF. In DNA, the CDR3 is TGTGCCAGCAGCTCCGGAGGGGGGGTCTCCTACGAGCAGTACTTC. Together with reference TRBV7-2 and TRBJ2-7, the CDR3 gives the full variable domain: GAGVSQSPSNKVTEKGKDVELRCDPISGHTALYWYRQSLGQGLEFLIYFQGNSAPDKSGLPSDRFSAERTGGSVSTLTIQRTQQEDSAVYLCASSSGGGVSYEQYFGPGTRLTVT.

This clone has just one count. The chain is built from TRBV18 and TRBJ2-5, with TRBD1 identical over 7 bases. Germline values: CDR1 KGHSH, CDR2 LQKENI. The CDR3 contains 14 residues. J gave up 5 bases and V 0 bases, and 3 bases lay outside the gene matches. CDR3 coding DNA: TGTGCCAGCTCACCACCACAGGGGTGGGAGACCCAGTACTTC. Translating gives CASSPPQGWETQYF.

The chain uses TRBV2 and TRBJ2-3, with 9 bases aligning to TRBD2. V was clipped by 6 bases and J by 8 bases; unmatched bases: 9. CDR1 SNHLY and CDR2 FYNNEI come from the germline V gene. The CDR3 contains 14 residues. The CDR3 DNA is TGTGCCAGCAGAATCGGCCCACTAGCGGGTACGCAGTATTTT. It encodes CASRIGPLAGTQYF.

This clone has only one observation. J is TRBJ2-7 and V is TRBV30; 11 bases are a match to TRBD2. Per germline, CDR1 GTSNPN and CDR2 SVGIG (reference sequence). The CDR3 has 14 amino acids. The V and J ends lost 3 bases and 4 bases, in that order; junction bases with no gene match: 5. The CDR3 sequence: CAWSLLAGGYEQYF. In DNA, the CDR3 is TGTGCCTGGAGCCTCCTAGCGGGGGGTTACGAGCAGTACTTC.

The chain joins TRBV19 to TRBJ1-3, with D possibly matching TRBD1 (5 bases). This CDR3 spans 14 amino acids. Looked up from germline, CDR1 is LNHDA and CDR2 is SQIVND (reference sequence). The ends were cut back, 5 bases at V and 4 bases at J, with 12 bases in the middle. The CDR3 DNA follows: TGTGCCAGTAGTCAGGGCCCGGTGGGAAACACCATATATTTT. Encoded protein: CASSQGPVGNTIYF. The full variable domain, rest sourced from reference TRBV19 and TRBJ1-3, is DGGITQSPKYLFRKEGQNVTLSCEQNLNHDAMYWYRQDPGQGLRLIYYSQIVNDFQKGDIAEGYSVSREKKESFPLTVTSAQKNPTAFYLCASSQGPVGNTIYFGEGSWLTVV.

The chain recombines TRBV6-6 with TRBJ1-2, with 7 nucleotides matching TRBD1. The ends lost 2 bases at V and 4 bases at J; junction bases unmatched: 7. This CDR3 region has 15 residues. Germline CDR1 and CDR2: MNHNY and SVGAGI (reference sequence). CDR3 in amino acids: CASSYRDSPFYGYTF. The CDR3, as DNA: TGTGCCAGCAGTTACCGGGACAGTCCTTTCTATGGCTACACCTTC.

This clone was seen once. Here the CDR3 reads CASSPIGTFMNTGELFF. CDR3 DNA sequence: TGTGCCAGCAGCCCGATAGGGACATTTATGAACACCGGGGAGCTGTTTTTT. The V call is TRBV11-2, the J call TRBJ2-2; TRBD1 might be the D (6 bases). V was cut by 5 bases and J by 1 base, with 17 bases left in between. Germline CDR1 and CDR2: SGHAT and FQNNGV. The length of the CDR3 is 17 residues. Drawing the rest from reference TRBV11-2 and TRBJ2-2, the complete variable domain is EAGVAQSPRYKIIEKRQSVAFWCNPISGHATLYWYQQILGQGPKLLIQFQNNGVVDDSQLPKDRFSAERLKGVDSTLKIQPAKLEDSAVYLCASSPIGTFMNTGELFFGEGSRLTVL.

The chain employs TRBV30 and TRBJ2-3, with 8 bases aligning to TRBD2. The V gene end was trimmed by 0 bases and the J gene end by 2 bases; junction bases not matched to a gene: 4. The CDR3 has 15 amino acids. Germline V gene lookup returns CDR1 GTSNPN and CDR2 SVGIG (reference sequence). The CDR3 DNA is TGTGCCTGGAGTGTGGGCGGGGGGCCCACAGATACGCAGTATTTT. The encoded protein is CAWSVGGGPTDTQYF.